What follows are 5 T cell receptor beta chains derived from one specimen sequenced in a study of T cells in Graves' hyperthyroidism and ophthalmopathy. It was RNA transcripts that yielded the amplified TCR beta CDR3 regions. First-round RT-PCR of the TCR CDR3 relied on the HTBI primer set. One entry per CDR3 protein, called by TCRdb with MiXCR from the multiplex PCR reads. The data show under 700,000 distinct CDR3 sequences, approximately 44% seen once. Sample: peripheral blood or thyroid tissue (not recorded which). These receptors all stem from a woman younger than 35 with Graves' hyperthyroidism.

In nucleotides, the CDR3 is TGTGCCAGCAGGAGGACAGGGGACTATGGCTACACCTTC. Encoded protein: CASRRTGDYGYTF. The gene calls are TRBV2 and TRBJ1-2; 9 positions agree with TRBD1. The V gene's germline CDR1 is SNHLY and CDR2 FYNNEI. The CDR3 length is 13 residues. Losses at the gene ends were 6 bases for V and 3 bases for J; bases not matched to a gene: 2.

The chain has TRBV7-2 and TRBJ1-6, with 8 positions matching TRBD1. Germline CDR1 reads SGHTA; CDR2 reads FQGNSA. With 7 bases clipped from V and 10 bases from J, the junction kept 12 bases outside the gene matches. This CDR3 region has 15 residues. CDR3 nucleotides: TGTGCCAGCAACCCCGGACAGGGAACAACCTCACCCCTCCACTTT. It specifies CASNPGQGTTSPLHF.

In this sample, this clonotype turned up many times. The chain employs TRBV10-3 and TRBJ1-4; 7 bases align to TRBD1. The CDR3 is 16 residues long. In germline, CDR1 is ENHRY, CDR2 SYGVKD. Trimming took 0 bases from V and 8 from J; bases not matched to a gene: 9. CDR3 DNA: TGTGCCATCAGTGAGTCTGGTGGAGGGGGCTTGGAAAAACTGTTTTTT. Translation: CAISESGGGGLEKLFF.

This clonotype was recorded at least ten times. This chain links TRBV2 with TRBJ2-5; tentatively, D is TRBD2 (5 bases). Between the trimmed V and J ends, which lost 7 bases and 1 base, there was a span of 10 bases. The CDR3 runs 13 residues. The germline V gene encodes CDR1 SNHLY and CDR2 FYNNEI. In DNA form, the CDR3 reads TGTGCCAGCATGCCGCGGGCCCAAGAGACCCAGTACTTC. Protein: CASMPRAQETQYF.

This chain connects TRBV5-1 to TRBJ2-7; 9 bases align to TRBD2. The V gene end was trimmed by 2 bases and the J gene end by 6 bases; junction bases not matched to a gene: 9. This CDR3 region has 15 residues. CDR1 is SGHRS, CDR2 YFSETQ, per germline. This chain's CDR3 is CASSFSSGMSGEQYF. The DNA of the CDR3 is TGCGCCAGCAGCTTCTCTAGCGGGATGTCTGGCGAGCAGTACTTC.